Sequencing of this T cell receptor beta chain was carried out in a study of T cell responses to AZD1222 COVID-19 vaccine. TCRdb's copy holds only in-frame clones and misses some; the assay was immunoSEQ multiplex PCR. Found here are about 120,000 clones, around 89% of them singletons; the top ten hold over 3%. Germline V CDR1 and CDR2: MNHEY, SMNVEV (reference sequence). The V end lost 2 bases, the J end lost 0 bases, and 11 bases lay between the germline ends. This CDR3 contains 15 residues. The clonotype comes from an adult in good health. This chain links TRBV27 with TRBJ2-7; TRBD1 might be the D (7 bases). The sequenced sample was peripheral blood, obtained on day 0 of AZD1222 vaccination. The CDR3 loop is CASSLAGTDSYEQYF. CDR3 sequence (DNA): TGTGCCAGCAGTTTAGCGGGGACAGACTCCTACGAGCAGTACTTC.